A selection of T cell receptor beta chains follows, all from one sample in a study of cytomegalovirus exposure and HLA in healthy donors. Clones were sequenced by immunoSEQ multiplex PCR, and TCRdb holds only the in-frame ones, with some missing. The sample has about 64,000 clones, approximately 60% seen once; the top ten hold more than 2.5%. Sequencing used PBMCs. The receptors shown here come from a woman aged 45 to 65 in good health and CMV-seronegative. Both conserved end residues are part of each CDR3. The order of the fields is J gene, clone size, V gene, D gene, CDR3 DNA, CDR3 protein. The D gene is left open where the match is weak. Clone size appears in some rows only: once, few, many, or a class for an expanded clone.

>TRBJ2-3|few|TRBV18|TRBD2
TGTGCCAGCTCACCACAGGCGGGAGGGGATACGCAGTATTTT
CASSPQAGGDTQYF
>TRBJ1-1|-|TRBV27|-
TGTGCCAGCAGTTCCCTCCCAGGCGTTAACACTGAAGCTTTCTTT
CASSSLPGVNTEAFF
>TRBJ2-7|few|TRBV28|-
TGTGCCAGCAGTTTGCCTCGACAAGGCCTTACCAAGCAGTACTTC
CASSLPRQGLTKQYF
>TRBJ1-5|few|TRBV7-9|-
TGTGCCAGCAGCGCAACAGGGCCCAATCAGCCCCAGCATTTT
CASSATGPNQPQHF
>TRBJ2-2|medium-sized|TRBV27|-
TGTGCCAGCAGTCGGACAGTGAACACCGGGGAGCTGTTTTTT
CASSRTVNTGELFF
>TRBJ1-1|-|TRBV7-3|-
TGTGCCAGCAGCTTAAACGCAGGGGCCGTTGAAGCTTTCTTT
CASSLNAGAVEAFF
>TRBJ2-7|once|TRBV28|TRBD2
TGTGCCAGCTTTGGGCGGGAGGGAACCTACGAGCAGTACTTC
CASFGREGTYEQYF
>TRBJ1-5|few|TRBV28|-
TGTGCCAGCAGTCGGGATCAGCCCCAGCATTTT
CASSRDQPQHF
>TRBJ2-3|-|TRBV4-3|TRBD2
TGCGCCAGCAGCCAAGATTACCGAGGACTAGCGGGAGCTCCAGATACGCAGTATTTT
CASSQDYRGLAGAPDTQYF
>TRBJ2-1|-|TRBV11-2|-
TGTGCCAGCAGCTCTAGCCCTTCACAGTTCTTC
CASSSSPSQFF
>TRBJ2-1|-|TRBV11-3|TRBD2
TGTGCCAGCAGCCGGAGACTAGCGGGAGGTGGGAATGAGCAGTTCTTC
CASSRRLAGGGNEQFF
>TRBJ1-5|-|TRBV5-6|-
TGTGCCAGCAGCTTGCAAGGAGGGCAGCCCCAGCATTTT
CASSLQGGQPQHF
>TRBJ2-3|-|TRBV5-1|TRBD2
TGCGCCAGCAGCTTTGGGCTAGCGGGAGAAGATACGCAGTATTTT
CASSFGLAGEDTQYF
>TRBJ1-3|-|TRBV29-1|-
TGCAGCGTTGAGACAGCCTCTGGAAACACCATATATTTT
CSVETASGNTIYF
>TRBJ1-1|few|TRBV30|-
TGTGCCTGGAGTGTACCAGGTCGCGGGGCTGAAGCTTTCTTT
CAWSVPGRGAEAFF
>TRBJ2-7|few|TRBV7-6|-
TGTGCCAGCAGCGTCCGGGTCCCCTCCTACGAGCAGTACTTC
CASSVRVPSYEQYF
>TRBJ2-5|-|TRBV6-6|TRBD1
TGTGCCAGCAGTTGGGACAGGGGAGAGACCCAGTACTTC
CASSWDRGETQYF
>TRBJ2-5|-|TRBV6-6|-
TGTGCCAGCACTCTTACGGGGGAAGAGACCCAGTACTTC
CASTLTGEETQYF
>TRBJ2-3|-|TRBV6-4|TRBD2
TGTGCCAGCACTCGGACTAGCGGGAGTTTGGATACGCAGTATTTT
CASTRTSGSLDTQYF
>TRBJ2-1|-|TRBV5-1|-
TGCGCCAGCAGCTTTCTAGGAAATGAGCAGTTCTTC
CASSFLGNEQFF
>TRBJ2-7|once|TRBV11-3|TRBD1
TGTGCCAGCAGCTTAATGCTCGGGACAGGGAATAACGAGCAGTACTTC
CASSLMLGTGNNEQYF
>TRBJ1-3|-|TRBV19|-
TGTGCCAGTAGTGCCGGGGGGGATCGGGGCCGGACCATATATTTT
CASSAGGDRGRTIYF
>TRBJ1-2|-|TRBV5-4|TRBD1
TGTGCCAGCAGCTTCCAGGGGGGCTATGGCTACACCTTC
CASSFQGGYGYTF
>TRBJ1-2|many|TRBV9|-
TGTGCCAGCAGCGTCCCCCGGGGGGACTATGGCTACACCTTC
CASSVPRGDYGYTF
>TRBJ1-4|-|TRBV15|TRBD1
TGTGCCACCAGAGGGACAGCAGCTAATGAAAAACTGTTTTTT
CATRGTAANEKLFF
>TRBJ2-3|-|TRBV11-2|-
TGTGCCAGCAGCTCCGCCCTTTCCAGCGGATACACAGATACGCAGTATTTT
CASSSALSSGYTDTQYF
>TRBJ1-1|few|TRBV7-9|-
TGTGCCAGCAGCTTAGATGACAGGAACACTGAAGCTTTCTTT
CASSLDDRNTEAFF
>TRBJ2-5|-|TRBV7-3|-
TGTGCCAGCAGCTTAACTAGCGAAGAGACCCAGTACTTC
CASSLTSEETQYF
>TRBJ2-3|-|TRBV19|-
TGTGCCAGTACAATAACAGGGACAGATACGCAGTATTTT
CASTITGTDTQYF